This TCR beta chain was profiled in a study of blood T cells in healthy people across ages. At the level of the study: With template switching, about one barcoded beta molecule was captured per two T cells.

Study-level findings and limits: Roughly linearly, TCR beta diversity per million T cells fell as age increased. Investigators treated diversity estimates from one million T cells as underestimates.

Germline V gives CDR1 DFQATT, CDR2 SNEGSKA (reference sequence). This CDR3 is 10 amino acids long. V was cut by 6 bases and J by 8 bases, with 8 bases left in between. The second PCR ran roughly 6 to 11 cycles with a sample-barcoded 5' primer and J-beta primers. Via MiXCR, TCRdb re-called the 5' RACE reads, giving one row per CDR3 protein. This table has about 1.5 million distinct CDR3 sequences, approximately 43% appearing once. With regard to this clonotype: The target antigen is unknown.

Input material: blood. This TCR came from a woman between 18 and 29 years old in good health. V and J are TRBV20-1 and TRBJ2-1; D gene unclear. The CDR3 reads CSALGHEQFF. The CDR3 nucleotides read TGCAGTGCCCTAGGCCATGAGCAGTTCTTC.